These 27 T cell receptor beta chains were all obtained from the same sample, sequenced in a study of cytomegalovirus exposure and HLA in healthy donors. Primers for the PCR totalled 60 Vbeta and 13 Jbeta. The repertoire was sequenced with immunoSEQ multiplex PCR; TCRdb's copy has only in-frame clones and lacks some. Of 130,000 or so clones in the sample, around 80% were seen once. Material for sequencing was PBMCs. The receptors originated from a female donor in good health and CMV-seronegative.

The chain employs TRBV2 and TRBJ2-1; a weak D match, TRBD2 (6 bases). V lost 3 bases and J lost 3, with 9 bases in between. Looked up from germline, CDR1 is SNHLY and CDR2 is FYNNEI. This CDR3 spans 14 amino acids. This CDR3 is CASSDGTRYNEQFF. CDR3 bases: TGTGCCAGCAGTGACGGGACTCGCTACAATGAGCAGTTCTTC.

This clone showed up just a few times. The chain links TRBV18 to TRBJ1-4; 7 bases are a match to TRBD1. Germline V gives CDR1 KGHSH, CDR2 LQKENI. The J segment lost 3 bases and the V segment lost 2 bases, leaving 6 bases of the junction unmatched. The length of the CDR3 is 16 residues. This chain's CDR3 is CASSPGGGRSNEKLFF. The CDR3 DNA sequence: TGTGCCAGCTCACCAGGAGGGGGCAGGTCTAATGAAAAACTGTTTTTT. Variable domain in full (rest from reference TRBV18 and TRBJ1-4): NAGVMQNPRHLVRRRGQEARLRCSPMKGHSHVYWYRQLPEEGLKFMVYLQKENIIDESGMPKERFSAEFPKEGPSILRIQQVVRGDSAAYFCASSPGGGRSNEKLFFGSGTQLSVL.

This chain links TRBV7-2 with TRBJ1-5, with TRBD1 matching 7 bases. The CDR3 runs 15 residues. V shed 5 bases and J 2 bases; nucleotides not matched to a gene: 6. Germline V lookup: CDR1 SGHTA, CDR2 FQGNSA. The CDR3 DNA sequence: TGTGCCAGCAGCCTCACAGGGGACGGCAATCAGCCCCAGCATTTT. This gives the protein CASSLTGDGNQPQHF.

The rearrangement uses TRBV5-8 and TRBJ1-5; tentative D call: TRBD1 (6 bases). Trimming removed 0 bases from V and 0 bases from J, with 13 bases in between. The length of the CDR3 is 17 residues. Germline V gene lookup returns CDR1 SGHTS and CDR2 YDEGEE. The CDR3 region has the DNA TGTGCCAGCAGCTTGGTGGGGGCCCAAAATAGCAATCAGCCCCAGCATTTT. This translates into CASSLVGAQNSNQPQHF.

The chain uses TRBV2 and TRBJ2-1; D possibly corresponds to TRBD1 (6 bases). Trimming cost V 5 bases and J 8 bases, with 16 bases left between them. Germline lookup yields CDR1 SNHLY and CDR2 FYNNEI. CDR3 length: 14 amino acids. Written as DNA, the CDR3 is TGTGCCAGCAGTCCCCTCACAGGGTTGGATGAGCAGTTCTTC. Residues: CASSPLTGLDEQFF.

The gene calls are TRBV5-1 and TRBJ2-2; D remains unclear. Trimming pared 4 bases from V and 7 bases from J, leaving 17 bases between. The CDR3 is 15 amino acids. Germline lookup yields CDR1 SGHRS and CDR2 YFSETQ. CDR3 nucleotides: TGCGCCAGCAGCCTGCAGGTTAATAGGTTCGGGGAGCTGTTTTTT. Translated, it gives CASSLQVNRFGELFF.

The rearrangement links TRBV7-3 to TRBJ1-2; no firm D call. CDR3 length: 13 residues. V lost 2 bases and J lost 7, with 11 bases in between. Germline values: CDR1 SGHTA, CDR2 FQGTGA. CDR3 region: CASSLDGTGGYTF. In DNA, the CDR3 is TGTGCCAGCAGCTTAGATGGTACGGGTGGCTACACCTTC. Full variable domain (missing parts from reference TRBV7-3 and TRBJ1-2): GAGVSQTPSNKVTEKGKYVELRCDPISGHTALYWYRQSLGQGPEFLIYFQGTGAADDSGLPNDRFFAVRPEGSVSTLKIQRTERGDSAVYLCASSLDGTGGYTFGSGTRLTVV.

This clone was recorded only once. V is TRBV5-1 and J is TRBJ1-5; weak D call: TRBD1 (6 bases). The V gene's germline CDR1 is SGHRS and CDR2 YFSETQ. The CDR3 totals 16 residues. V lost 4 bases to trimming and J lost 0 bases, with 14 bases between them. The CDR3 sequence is CASSLTGYDSNQPQHF. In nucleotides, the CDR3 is TGCGCCAGCAGCCTTACAGGGTATGATAGCAATCAGCCCCAGCATTTT.

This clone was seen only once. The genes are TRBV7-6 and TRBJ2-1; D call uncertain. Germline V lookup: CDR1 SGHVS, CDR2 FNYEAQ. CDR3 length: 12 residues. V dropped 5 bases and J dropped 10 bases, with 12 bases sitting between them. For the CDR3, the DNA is TGTGCCAGCAGCCTTTCCGGTAACGAGCAGTTCTTC. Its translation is CASSLSGNEQFF.

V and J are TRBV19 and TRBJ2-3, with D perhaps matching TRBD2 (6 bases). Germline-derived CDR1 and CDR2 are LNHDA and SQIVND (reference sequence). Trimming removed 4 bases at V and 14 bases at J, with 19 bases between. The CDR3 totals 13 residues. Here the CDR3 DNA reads TGTGCCAGTAGTACTCTGACCGGGACTGGTTGGTATTTT. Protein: CASSTLTGTGWYF.

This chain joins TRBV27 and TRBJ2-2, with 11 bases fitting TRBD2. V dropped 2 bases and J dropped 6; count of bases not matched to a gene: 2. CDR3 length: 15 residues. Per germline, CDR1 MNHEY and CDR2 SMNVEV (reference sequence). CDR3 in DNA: TGTGCCAGCAGTTTAGTAGCGGGGGGGTCCGGGGAGCTGTTTTTT. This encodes CASSLVAGGSGELFF.

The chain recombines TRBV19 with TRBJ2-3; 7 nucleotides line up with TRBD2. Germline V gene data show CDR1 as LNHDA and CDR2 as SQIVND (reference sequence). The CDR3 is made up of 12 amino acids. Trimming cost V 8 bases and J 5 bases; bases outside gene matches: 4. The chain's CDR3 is CASGLVLDTQYF. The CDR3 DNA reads TGTGCCAGTGGACTAGTGTTAGATACGCAGTATTTT.

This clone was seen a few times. The CDR3 region is CASSQDNTLYEQYF. CDR3 DNA sequence: TGCGCCAGCAGCCAAGATAACACCCTGTACGAGCAGTACTTC. The chain has TRBV4-3 and TRBJ2-7; D unclear. The V gene's germline CDR1 is LGHNA and CDR2 YSLEER. The CDR3 extends over 14 amino acids. Trimming pared 0 bases from V and 4 bases from J, leaving 10 bases between.

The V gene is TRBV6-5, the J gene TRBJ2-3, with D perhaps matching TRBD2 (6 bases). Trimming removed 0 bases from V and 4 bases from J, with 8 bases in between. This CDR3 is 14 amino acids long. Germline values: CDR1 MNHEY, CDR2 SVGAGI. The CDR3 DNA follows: TGTGCCAGCAGTTACTCGACGGGGGCAGATACGCAGTATTTT. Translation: CASSYSTGADTQYF.

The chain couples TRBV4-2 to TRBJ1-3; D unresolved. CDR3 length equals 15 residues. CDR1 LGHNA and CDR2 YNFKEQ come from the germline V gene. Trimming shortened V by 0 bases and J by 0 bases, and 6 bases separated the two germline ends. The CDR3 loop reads CASSQDPGSGNTIYF. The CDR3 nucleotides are TGTGCCAGCAGCCAAGACCCAGGCTCTGGAAACACCATATATTTT.

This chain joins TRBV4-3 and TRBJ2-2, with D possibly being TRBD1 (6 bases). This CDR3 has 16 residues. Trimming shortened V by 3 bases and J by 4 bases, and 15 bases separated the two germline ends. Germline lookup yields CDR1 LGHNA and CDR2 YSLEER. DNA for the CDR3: TGCGCCAGCAGCCACCCCCCGGGCAGGGGCACCGGGGAGCTGTTTTTT. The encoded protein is CASSHPPGRGTGELFF.

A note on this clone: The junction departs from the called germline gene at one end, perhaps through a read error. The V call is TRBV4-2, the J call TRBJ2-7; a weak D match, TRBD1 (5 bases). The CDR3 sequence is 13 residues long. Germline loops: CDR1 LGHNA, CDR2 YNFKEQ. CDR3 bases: TGTGCCAGCAGCCAAGATCTGGGGCTAGAGAGAGATTTC. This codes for CASSQDLGLERDF.

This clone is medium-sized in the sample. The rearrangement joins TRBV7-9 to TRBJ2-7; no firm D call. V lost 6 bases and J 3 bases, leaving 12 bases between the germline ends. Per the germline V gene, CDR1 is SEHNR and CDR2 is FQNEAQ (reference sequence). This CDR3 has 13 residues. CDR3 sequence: CASSFPRLYEQYF. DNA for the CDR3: TGTGCCAGCAGTTTTCCGCGCCTCTACGAGCAGTACTTC.

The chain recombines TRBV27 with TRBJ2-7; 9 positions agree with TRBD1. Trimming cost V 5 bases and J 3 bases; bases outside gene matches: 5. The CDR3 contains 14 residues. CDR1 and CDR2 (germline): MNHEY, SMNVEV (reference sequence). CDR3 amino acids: CASSAGTGFYEQYF. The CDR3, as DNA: TGTGCCAGCAGTGCCGGGACAGGGTTCTACGAGCAGTACTTC.

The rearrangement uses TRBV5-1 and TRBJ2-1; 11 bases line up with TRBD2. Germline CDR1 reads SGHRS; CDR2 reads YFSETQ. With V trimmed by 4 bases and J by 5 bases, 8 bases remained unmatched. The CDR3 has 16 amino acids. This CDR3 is CASSLSLAGADNEQFF. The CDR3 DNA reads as TGCGCCAGCAGCCTATCACTAGCGGGAGCCGACAATGAGCAGTTCTTC.

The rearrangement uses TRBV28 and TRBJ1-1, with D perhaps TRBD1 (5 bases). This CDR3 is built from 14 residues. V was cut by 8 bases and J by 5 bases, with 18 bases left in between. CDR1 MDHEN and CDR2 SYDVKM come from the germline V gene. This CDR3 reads CASSTISGGTEAFF. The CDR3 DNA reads TGTGCCAGCTCCACTATCTCCGGGGGTACTGAAGCTTTCTTT. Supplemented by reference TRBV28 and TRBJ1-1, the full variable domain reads DVKVTQSSRYLVKRTGEKVFLECVQDMDHENMFWYRQDPGLGLRLIYFSYDVKMKEKGDIPEGYSVSREKKERFSLILESASTNQTSMYLCASSTISGGTEAFFGQGTRLTVV.

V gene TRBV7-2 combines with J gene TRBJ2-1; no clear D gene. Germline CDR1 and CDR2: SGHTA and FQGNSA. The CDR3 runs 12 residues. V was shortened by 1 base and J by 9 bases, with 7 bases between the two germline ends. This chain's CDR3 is CASSLGESEQFF. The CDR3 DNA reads TGTGCCAGCAGCTTAGGCGAATCTGAGCAGTTCTTC.

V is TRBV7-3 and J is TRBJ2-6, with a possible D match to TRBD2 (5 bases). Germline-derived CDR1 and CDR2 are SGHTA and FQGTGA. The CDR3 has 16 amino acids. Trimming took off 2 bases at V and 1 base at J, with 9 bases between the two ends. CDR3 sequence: CASSLPGDSGANVLTF. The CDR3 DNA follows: TGTGCCAGCAGCTTACCCGGGGATTCTGGGGCCAACGTCCTGACTTTC.

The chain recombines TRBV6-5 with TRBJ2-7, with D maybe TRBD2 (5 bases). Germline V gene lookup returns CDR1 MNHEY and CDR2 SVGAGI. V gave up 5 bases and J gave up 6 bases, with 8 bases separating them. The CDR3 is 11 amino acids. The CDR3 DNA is TGTGCCAGCAGTGAACTAGGCGAGCAGTACTTC. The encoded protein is CASSELGEQYF.

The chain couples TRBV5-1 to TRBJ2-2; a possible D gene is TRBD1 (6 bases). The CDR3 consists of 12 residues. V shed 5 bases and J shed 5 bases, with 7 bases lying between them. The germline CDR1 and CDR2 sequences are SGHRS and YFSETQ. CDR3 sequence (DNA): TGCGCCAGCAGACAGGGAACCGGGGAGCTGTTTTTT. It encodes CASRQGTGELFF. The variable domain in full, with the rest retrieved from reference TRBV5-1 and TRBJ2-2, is KAGVTQTPRYLIKTRGQQVTLSCSPISGHRSVSWYQQTPGQGLQFLFEYFSETQRNKGNFPGRFSGRQFSNSRSEMNVSTLELGDSALYLCASRQGTGELFFGEGSRLTVL.

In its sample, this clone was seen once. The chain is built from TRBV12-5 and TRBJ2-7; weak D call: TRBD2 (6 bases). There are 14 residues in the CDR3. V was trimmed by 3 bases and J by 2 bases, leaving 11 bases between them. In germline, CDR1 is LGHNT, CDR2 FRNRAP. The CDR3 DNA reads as TGTGCTAGTGGTTTTGGACTACTCACCTACGAGCAGTACTTC. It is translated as CASGFGLLTYEQYF.

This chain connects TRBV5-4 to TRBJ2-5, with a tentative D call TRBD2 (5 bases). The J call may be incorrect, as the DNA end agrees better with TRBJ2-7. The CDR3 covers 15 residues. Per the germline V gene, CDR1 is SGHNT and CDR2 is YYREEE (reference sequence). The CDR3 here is CASSSGLTSSYEQYF. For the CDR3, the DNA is TGTGCCAGCAGCTCAGGACTGACGAGCTCCTACGAGCAGTACTTC.